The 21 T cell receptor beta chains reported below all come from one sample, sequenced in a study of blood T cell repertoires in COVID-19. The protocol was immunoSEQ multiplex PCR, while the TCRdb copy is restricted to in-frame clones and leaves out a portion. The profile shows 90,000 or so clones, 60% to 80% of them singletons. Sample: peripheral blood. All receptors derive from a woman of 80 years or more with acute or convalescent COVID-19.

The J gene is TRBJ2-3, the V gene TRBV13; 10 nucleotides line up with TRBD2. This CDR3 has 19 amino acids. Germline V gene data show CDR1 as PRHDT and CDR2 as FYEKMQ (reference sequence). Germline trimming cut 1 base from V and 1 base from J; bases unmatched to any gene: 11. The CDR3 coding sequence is TGTGCCAGCAGCTTAGATAAGCGGGGGGGCTCGTGGGGCACAGATACGCAGTATTTT. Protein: CASSLDKRGGSWGTDTQYF.

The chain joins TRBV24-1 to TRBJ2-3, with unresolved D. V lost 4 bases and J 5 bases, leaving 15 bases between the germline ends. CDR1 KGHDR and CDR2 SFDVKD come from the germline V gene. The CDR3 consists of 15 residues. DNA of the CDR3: TGTGCCACCAGTGACTCTCGGAGTTCGGGAGATACGCAGTATTTT. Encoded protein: CATSDSRSSGDTQYF.

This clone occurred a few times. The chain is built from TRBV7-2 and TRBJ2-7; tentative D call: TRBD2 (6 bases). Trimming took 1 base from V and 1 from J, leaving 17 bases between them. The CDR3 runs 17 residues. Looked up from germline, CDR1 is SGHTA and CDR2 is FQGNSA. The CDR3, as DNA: TGTGCCAGCAGCTTAGGATACGGACTCAGCGGGTCCTACGAGCAGTACTTC. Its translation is CASSLGYGLSGSYEQYF.

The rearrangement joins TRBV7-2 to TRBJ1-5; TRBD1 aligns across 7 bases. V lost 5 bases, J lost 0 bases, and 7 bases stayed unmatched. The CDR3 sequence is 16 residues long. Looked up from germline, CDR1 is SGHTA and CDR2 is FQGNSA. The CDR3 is CASSPRGGLSNQPQHF. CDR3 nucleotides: TGTGCCAGCAGCCCCCGAGGGGGCCTTAGCAATCAGCCCCAGCATTTT.

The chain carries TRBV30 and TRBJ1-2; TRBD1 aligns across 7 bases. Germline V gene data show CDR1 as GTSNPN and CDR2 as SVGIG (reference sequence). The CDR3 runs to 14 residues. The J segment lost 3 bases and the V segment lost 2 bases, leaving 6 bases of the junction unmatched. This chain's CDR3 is CAWSSNRGDYGYTF. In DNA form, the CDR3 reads TGTGCCTGGAGTTCAAACAGGGGAGACTATGGCTACACCTTC.

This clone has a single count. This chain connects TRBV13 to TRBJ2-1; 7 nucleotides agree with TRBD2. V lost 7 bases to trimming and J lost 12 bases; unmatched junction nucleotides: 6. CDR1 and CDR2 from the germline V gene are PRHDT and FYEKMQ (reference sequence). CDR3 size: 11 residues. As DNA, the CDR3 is TGTGCCAGCACCCAGGGAGGGCGGCAGTTCTTC. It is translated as CASTQGGRQFF.

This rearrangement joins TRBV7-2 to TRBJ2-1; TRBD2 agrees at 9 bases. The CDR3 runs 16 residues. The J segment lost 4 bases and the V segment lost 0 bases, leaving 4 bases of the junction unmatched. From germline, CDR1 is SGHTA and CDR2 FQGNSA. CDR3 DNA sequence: TGTGCCAGCAGCTTAGCATCTAGCGGGGCGTACAATGAGCAGTTCTTC. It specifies CASSLASSGAYNEQFF.

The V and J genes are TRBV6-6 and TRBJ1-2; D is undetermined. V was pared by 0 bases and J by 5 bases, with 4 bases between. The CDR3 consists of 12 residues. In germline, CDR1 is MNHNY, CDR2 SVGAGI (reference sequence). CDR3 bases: TGTGCCAGCAGTTACTCTATATATGGCTACACCTTC. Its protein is CASSYSIYGYTF.

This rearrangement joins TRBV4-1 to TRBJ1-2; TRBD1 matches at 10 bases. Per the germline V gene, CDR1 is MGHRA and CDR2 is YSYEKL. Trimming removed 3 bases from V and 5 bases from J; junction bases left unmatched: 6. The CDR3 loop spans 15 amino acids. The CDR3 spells CASSQPGQGGYGYTF. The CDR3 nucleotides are TGCGCCAGCAGCCAGCCAGGACAGGGGGGGTATGGCTACACCTTC.

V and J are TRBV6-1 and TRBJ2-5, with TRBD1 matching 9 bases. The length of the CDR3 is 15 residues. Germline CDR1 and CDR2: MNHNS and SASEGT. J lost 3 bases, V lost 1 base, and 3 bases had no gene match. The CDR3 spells CASSEGTGEEETQYF. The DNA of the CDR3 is TGTGCCAGCAGTGAAGGGACAGGGGAAGAAGAGACCCAGTACTTC.

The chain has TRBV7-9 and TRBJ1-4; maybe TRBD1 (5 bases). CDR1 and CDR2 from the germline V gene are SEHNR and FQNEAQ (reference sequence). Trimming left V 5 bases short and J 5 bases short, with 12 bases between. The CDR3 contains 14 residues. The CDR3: CASSIRSGNEKLFF. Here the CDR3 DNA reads TGTGCCAGCAGCATACGGTCAGGGAATGAAAAACTGTTTTTT.

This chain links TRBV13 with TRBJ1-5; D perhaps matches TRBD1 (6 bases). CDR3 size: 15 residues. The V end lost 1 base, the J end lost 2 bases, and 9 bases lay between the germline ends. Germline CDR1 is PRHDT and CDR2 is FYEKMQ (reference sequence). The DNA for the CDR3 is TGTGCCAGCAGCTTAGCAGGGGACGGCAATCAGCCCCAGCATTTT. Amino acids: CASSLAGDGNQPQHF.

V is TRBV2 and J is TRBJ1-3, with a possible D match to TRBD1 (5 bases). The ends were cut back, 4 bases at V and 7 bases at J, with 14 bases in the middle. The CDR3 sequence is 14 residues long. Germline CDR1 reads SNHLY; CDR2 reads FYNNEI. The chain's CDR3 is CASSGTIGGNTIYF. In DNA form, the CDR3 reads TGTGCCAGCAGTGGGACTATCGGGGGGAACACCATATATTTT.

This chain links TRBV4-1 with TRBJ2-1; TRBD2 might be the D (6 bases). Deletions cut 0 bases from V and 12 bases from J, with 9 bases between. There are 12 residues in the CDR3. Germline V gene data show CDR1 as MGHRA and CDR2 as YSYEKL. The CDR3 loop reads CASSQDRGGQFF. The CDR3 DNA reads TGCGCCAGCAGCCAAGATAGGGGAGGGCAGTTCTTC.

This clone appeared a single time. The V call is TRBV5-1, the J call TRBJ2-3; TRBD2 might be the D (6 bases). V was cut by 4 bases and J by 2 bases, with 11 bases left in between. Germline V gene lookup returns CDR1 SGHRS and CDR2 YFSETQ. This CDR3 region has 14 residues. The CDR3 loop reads CASSVGLNTDTQYF. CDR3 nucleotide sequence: TGCGCCAGCAGCGTGGGACTGAACACAGATACGCAGTATTTT. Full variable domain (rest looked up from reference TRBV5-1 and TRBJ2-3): KAGVTQTPRYLIKTRGQQVTLSCSPISGHRSVSWYQQTPGQGLQFLFEYFSETQRNKGNFPGRFSGRQFSNSRSEMNVSTLELGDSALYLCASSVGLNTDTQYFGPGTRLTVL.

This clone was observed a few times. As DNA, the CDR3 is TGTGCCAGCAGCTTTGCCAGGGCTGCCTATGGCTACACCTTC. Protein sequence: CASSFARAAYGYTF. J is TRBJ1-2 and V is TRBV7-2; D perhaps matches TRBD1 (5 bases). V lost 3 bases and J 4 bases, leaving 12 bases between the germline ends. Germline V gives CDR1 SGHTA, CDR2 FQGNSA. This CDR3 is built from 14 residues.

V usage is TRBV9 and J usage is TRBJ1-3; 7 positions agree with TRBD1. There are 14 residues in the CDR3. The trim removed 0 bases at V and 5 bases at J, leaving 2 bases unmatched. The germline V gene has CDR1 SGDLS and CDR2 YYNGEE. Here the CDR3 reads CASSVEGQRNTIYF. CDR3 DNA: TGTGCCAGCAGCGTAGAGGGACAGAGAAACACCATATATTTT.

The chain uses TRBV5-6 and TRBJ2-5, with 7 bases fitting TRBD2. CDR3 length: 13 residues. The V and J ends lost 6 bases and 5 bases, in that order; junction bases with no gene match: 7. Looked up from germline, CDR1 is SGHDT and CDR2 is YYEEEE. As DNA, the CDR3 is TGTGCCAGCACCATCTGGGGGGGGGAGACCCAGTACTTC. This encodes CASTIWGGETQYF. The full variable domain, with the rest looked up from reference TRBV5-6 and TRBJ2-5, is DAGVTQSPTHLIKTRGQQVTLRCSPKSGHDTVSWYQQALGQGPQFIFQYYEEEERQRGNFPDRFSGHQFPNYSSELNVNALLLGDSALYLCASTIWGGETQYFGPGTRLLVL.

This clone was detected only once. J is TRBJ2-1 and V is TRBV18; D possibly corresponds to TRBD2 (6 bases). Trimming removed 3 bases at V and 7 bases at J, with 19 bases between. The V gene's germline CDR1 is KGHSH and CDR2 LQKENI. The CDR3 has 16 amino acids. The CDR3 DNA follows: TGTGCCAGCTCACCGGGCTTGATAGCGGCTAGAAATGAGCAGTTCTTC. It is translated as CASSPGLIAARNEQFF.

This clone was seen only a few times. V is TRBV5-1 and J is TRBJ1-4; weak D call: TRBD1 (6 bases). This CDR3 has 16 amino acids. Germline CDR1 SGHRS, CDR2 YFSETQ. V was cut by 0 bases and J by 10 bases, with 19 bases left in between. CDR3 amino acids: CASSLVSTGTLGKLFF. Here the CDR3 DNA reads TGCGCCAGCAGCTTGGTTTCTACCGGGACATTGGGAAAACTGTTTTTT.

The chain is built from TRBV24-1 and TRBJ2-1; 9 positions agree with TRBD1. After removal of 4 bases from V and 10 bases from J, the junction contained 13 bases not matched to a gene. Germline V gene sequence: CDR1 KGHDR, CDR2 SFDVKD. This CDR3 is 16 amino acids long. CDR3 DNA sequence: TGTGCCACCAGTGACCGCGGGCGGACAGGGGTTGGCGAGCAGTTCTTC. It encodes CATSDRGRTGVGEQFF.